Sequencing of this T cell receptor (beta chain) was carried out in a study of blood T cell repertoires in COVID-19. Study at large: Specimens from acute and convalescent COVID-19 originated in the United States, Italy and Spain.

How the authors handled the data: Amplification with reference gene primers provided the estimates of nucleated cell counts. TCRdb's table, derived via immunoSEQ multiplex PCR, lists solely in-frame clones and lacks some. Clone size and the V and J calls come from that table; the DNA yielded D and trimming. The sample includes approximately 240,000 clones, approximately 79% of them seen just once. CDR1 is SNHLY, CDR2 FYNNEI, per germline. The length of the CDR3 is 15 residues. Trimming stripped 0 bases from V and 3 bases from J, with 11 bases between. This TCR came from a woman of 80 years or more with active or convalescent COVID-19. The sample taken for sequencing was peripheral blood. The rearrangement links TRBV2 to TRBJ1-2; D not certain. The DNA for the CDR3 is TGTGCCAGCAGTGAAGCCTCCTCTGTGTACTATGGCTACACCTTC. This codes for CASSEASSVYYGYTF.